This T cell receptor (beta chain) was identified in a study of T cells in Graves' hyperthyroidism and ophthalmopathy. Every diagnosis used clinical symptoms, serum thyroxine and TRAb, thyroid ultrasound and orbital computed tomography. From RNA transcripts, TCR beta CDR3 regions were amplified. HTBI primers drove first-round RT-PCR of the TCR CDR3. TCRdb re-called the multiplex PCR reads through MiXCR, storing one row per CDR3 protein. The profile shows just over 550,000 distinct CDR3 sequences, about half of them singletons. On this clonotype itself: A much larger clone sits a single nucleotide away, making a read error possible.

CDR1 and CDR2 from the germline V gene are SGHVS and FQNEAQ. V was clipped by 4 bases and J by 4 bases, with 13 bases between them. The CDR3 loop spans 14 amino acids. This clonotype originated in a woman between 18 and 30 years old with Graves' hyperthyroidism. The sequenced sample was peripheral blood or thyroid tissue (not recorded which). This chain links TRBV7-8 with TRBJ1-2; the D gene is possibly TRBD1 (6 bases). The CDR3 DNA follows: TGTGCCAGCAGCTACGAGACAGGTGGCTATGGCTACACCTTC. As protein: CASSYETGGYGYTF. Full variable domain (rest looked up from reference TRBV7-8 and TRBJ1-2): GAGVSQSPRYKVAKRGQDVALRCDPISGHVSLFWYQQALGQGPEFLTYFQNEAQLDKSGLPSDRFFAERPEGSVSTLKIQRTQQEDSAVYLCASSYETGGYGYTFGSGTRLTVV.